This T cell receptor beta chain came from a study of shared clonotypes between healthy human individuals. Produced via immunoSEQ multiplex PCR; TCRdb's table is partial and in-frame only. The table shows 2,500,000 or so clones, with over 85% occurring only once. The authors divided CD4+ cells into CD45RA+ naive and CD45RA-negative memory subsets. This clone has only one observation. What it binds is unknown. This CDR3 is 14 amino acids long. The germline V and J ends were trimmed by 8 bases and 2 bases, with 16 bases remaining between them. CDR1 and CDR2 (germline): ENHRY, SYGVKD. General study findings and limits: Richness estimates generally favored naive over memory subsets. Sequencing depth was a factor that was expected to affect clonotype sharing among donors. Investigators collected only blood, and repertoires in tissues likely differ.

The rearrangement joins TRBV10-3 to TRBJ2-7, with a weak D call TRBD2 (5 bases). The source material was naive CD4+ T cells from PBMCs. The subset here: CD45RA+ positively selected. The sequence came from a man aged 18 to 29 in good health. Some clones in this sample may be carry-over from other donors' samples. Here the CDR3 reads CAIGTLSGTYEQYF. Here the CDR3 DNA reads TGTGCCATCGGCACTTTAAGCGGCACCTACGAGCAGTACTTC.